One and the same sample provided the 25 T cell receptor beta chains below, sequenced in a study of T-cell reconstitution after alpha-beta-depleted transplantation in children. This sample's TCRbeta library carried unique molecular identifier barcodes. TCRdb passed the PCR reads through MiXCR, listing each CDR3 protein once. The repertoire consists of about 980,000 distinct CDR3 sequences, with roughly 29% occurring once and the leading ten covering roughly 30%. The specimen comprised PBMCs, mostly from graft donor cells, sampled 360 days after TCRalphabeta/CD19-depleted stem cell transplant. These receptors were taken from a boy under two years old who had a stem cell transplant for SCID, so the T cells may come from the graft donor.

The chain employs TRBV18 and TRBJ2-1; D not resolved. Germline V gene lookup returns CDR1 KGHSH and CDR2 LQKENI. The CDR3 runs 14 residues. V was trimmed by 0 bases and J by 6 bases, leaving 9 bases between them. The CDR3 sequence is CASSPPDHLNEQFF. The CDR3 DNA follows: TGTGCCAGCTCACCACCGGACCATCTCAATGAGCAGTTCTTC.

The gene calls are TRBV27 and TRBJ2-7; 8 bases fit TRBD1. The CDR3 has 15 amino acids. V gave up 5 bases and J gave up 3 bases; unmatched junction bases: 9. Germline V gene data show CDR1 as MNHEY and CDR2 as SMNVEV (reference sequence). The CDR3 sequence: CASSPRTGTLYEQYF. The CDR3 DNA reads as TGTGCCAGCAGTCCCCGGACAGGGACCCTCTACGAGCAGTACTTC.

A few counts support this clonotype. This sequence joins TRBV20-1 and TRBJ2-1; 9 bases are a match to TRBD1. Germline-derived CDR1 and CDR2 are DFQATT and SNEGSKA (reference sequence). With 0 bases clipped from V and 1 base from J, the junction kept 10 bases outside the gene matches. The CDR3 is made up of 18 amino acids. CDR3: CSARDHGQGQISYNEQFF. The CDR3, as DNA: TGCAGTGCTAGAGATCATGGACAGGGGCAGATATCCTACAATGAGCAGTTCTTC.

The V call is TRBV6-2 or TRBV6-3, the J call TRBJ2-1; 9 nucleotides align to TRBD1. The junction had 4 bases not matched to a gene; V was cut back by 2 bases and J by 5 bases. Germline V gene lookup returns CDR1 MNHEY and CDR2 SVGEGT. There are 15 residues in the CDR3. CDR3: CASSYRDRVHNEQFF. The DNA of the CDR3 is TGTGCCAGCAGTTACCGGGACAGGGTACACAATGAGCAGTTCTTC.

This clonotype was detected ten times or more. The chain recombines TRBV29-1 with TRBJ2-5, with 9 bases lining up with TRBD1. CDR3 length: 13 amino acids. J lost 2 bases, V lost 4 bases, and 2 bases had no gene match. Looked up from germline, CDR1 is SQVTM and CDR2 is ANQGSEA. CDR3 nucleotides: TGCAGCGTTGGGACAGGGGTTCAAGAGACCCAGTACTTC. Protein sequence: CSVGTGVQETQYF.

This chain uses TRBV5-1 with TRBJ2-5, with 7 bases matching TRBD2. CDR3 size: 16 residues. The V segment lost 4 bases and the J segment 5 bases; nucleotides outside the gene matches: 14. CDR1 is SGHRS, CDR2 YFSETQ, per germline. CDR3 sequence reads: CASSELRRLAGETQYF. CDR3 bases: TGCGCCAGCAGCGAACTACGAAGACTAGCCGGGGAGACCCAGTACTTC.

This clonotype was detected only a few times. V is TRBV12-3 or TRBV12-4 and J is TRBJ2-2, with TRBD1 as a possible D gene (6 bases). Trimming removed 6 bases at V and 5 bases at J, with 16 bases between. CDR3 length equals 15 residues. The CDR3 coding sequence is TGTGCCAGCAGAGTCGGGACAACCAGGACCGGGGAGCTGTTTTTT. This gives the protein CASRVGTTRTGELFF.

The chain is built from TRBV24-1 and TRBJ1-2; D call uncertain. Germline V gene sequence: CDR1 KGHDR, CDR2 SFDVKD. There are 13 residues in the CDR3. The V and J ends lost 4 bases and 3 bases respectively, with 8 bases between them. The CDR3 protein is CATSDRAYYGYTF. The CDR3, as DNA: TGTGCCACCAGTGACCGGGCCTACTATGGCTACACCTTC.

This clonotype has just a few counts. The DNA of the CDR3 is TGTGCCAGCAGCTTCCTCCGGACAGGACGCGGGGAGCTGTTTTTT. It codes for CASSFLRTGRGELFF. The chain joins TRBV7-8 to TRBJ2-2; 7 nucleotides line up with TRBD1. Germline values: CDR1 SGHVS, CDR2 FQNEAQ. J was trimmed by 7 bases and V by 3 bases; bases with no gene match: 8. The CDR3 extends over 15 amino acids.

This clonotype was counted at least ten times. The chain is built from TRBV3-1 and TRBJ1-1; D gene ambiguous. Germline values: CDR1 LGHDT, CDR2 YNNKEL (reference sequence). The CDR3 covers 11 residues. The ends were cut back, 1 base at V and 8 bases at J, with 5 bases in the middle. The CDR3 sequence: CASSQGGEAFF. For the CDR3, the DNA is TGTGCCAGCAGCCAAGGCGGGGAAGCTTTCTTT.

The chain is built from TRBV7-8 and TRBJ1-2, with TRBD1 as a possible D gene (6 bases). V lost 5 bases, J lost 4 bases, and 14 bases lay in between. CDR1 is SGHVS, CDR2 FQNEAQ, per germline. The CDR3 length is 14 residues. The CDR3 reads CASSPRGRLYGYTF. DNA for the CDR3: TGTGCCAGCAGCCCCCGGGGGCGTCTCTATGGCTACACCTTC.

The chain combines TRBV2 with TRBJ2-2, with 8 nucleotides matching TRBD1. CDR3 length: 17 amino acids. In germline, CDR1 is SNHLY, CDR2 FYNNEI. V gave up 7 bases and J gave up 0 bases; unmatched junction bases: 10. The CDR3 DNA reads as TGTGCCAGCAAAACCCGACAGGGGTCCACGAACACCGGGGAGCTGTTTTTT. Its protein is CASKTRQGSTNTGELFF.

The J gene is TRBJ1-6, the V gene TRBV6-1, with 11 bases lining up with TRBD1. The CDR3 is 14 amino acids. Germline V lookup: CDR1 MNHNS, CDR2 SASEGT. The ends lost 7 bases at V and 9 bases at J; junction bases unmatched: 5. The CDR3 DNA follows: TGTGCCAGCAAGGGGACAGGGGGTCCTTCACCCCTCCACTTT. It codes for CASKGTGGPSPLHF.

This clonotype was counted a few times. The chain links TRBV24-1 to TRBJ2-7; 10 bases fit TRBD1. The CDR3 has 14 residues. Per germline, CDR1 KGHDR and CDR2 SFDVKD. Losses at the gene ends were 2 bases for V and 4 bases for J; bases not matched to a gene: 1. In DNA, the CDR3 is TGTGCCACCAGTGATTCGGACAGGGGGTACGAGCAGTACTTC. This codes for CATSDSDRGYEQYF.

The chain joins TRBV7-3 to TRBJ2-2; 7 nucleotides line up with TRBD1. Germline CDR1 SGHTA, CDR2 FQGTGA. The junction had 7 bases not matched to a gene; V was cut back by 0 bases and J by 0 bases. The CDR3 has 18 residues. CDR3 nucleotide sequence: TGTGCCAGCAGCTTAACACCCGGGACAGTAGCGAACACCGGGGAGCTGTTTTTT. It specifies CASSLTPGTVANTGELFF.

This clonotype was picked up a small number of times. The chain employs TRBV20-1 and TRBJ2-3, with D possibly matching TRBD2 (5 bases). Trimming left V 5 bases short and J 5 bases short, with 8 bases between. CDR3 length equals 11 residues. From germline, CDR1 is DFQATT and CDR2 SNEGSKA (reference sequence). CDR3 sequence reads: CSADGGDTQYF. The CDR3 bases are TGCAGTGCTGACGGAGGAGATACGCAGTATTTT.

The chain carries TRBV20-1 and TRBJ2-5; 8 bases are shared with TRBD2. The V segment lost 1 base and the J segment 5 bases; nucleotides outside the gene matches: 6. CDR1 is DFQATT and CDR2 is SNEGSKA in the germline V gene (reference sequence). The CDR3 runs 14 residues. CDR3 nucleotides: TGCAGTGCTAGAGGGGGGGTAGCGGGGGAGACCCAGTACTTC. It encodes CSARGGVAGETQYF.

This clonotype was counted a few times. This rearrangement joins TRBV10-3 to TRBJ2-7; 9 bases line up with TRBD1. Trimming at V came to 6 bases and at J to 2 bases, leaving 8 bases not matched to a gene. The CDR3 covers 15 residues. Per germline, CDR1 ENHRY and CDR2 SYGVKD. CDR3 region: CAISFSGTGTYEQYF. In DNA form, the CDR3 reads TGTGCCATCAGCTTCTCCGGGACAGGGACCTACGAGCAGTACTTC.

The gene calls are TRBV12-3 or TRBV12-4 and TRBJ2-7, with 7 nucleotides matching TRBD2. Trimming took 7 bases from V and 2 from J; bases not matched to a gene: 5. The CDR3 is 13 residues long. CDR3 region: CASNPGGTYEQYF. Here the CDR3 DNA reads TGTGCCAGCAACCCGGGGGGAACCTACGAGCAGTACTTC.

The chain links TRBV10-3 to TRBJ2-7; D perhaps matches TRBD1 (5 bases). There are 15 residues in the CDR3. The germline V gene has CDR1 ENHRY and CDR2 SYGVKD. V lost 6 bases to trimming and J lost 3 bases, with 18 bases between them. The CDR3 region is CAIRTPLGLGYEQYF. The CDR3 DNA is TGTGCCATCAGGACACCCTTGGGGCTCGGCTACGAGCAGTACTTC.

This clonotype has only a few counts. CDR3 region: CSARRTQAGYEQYF. The CDR3 region has the DNA TGCAGTGCTAGAAGAACTCAGGCGGGCTACGAGCAGTACTTC. This chain joins TRBV20-1 and TRBJ2-7; D perhaps matches TRBD2 (5 bases). Germline CDR1 reads DFQATT; CDR2 reads SNEGSKA (reference sequence). The CDR3 loop spans 14 amino acids. V gave up 2 bases and J gave up 3 bases, with 14 bases separating them.

This chain joins TRBV3-1 and TRBJ1-6, with TRBD1 matching 7 bases. J gave up 3 bases and V 0 bases, and 5 bases lay outside the gene matches. The germline gives CDR1 LGHDT, CDR2 YNNKEL (reference sequence). This CDR3 contains 17 residues. The CDR3 protein is CASSQDRGLRYNSPLHF. In DNA, the CDR3 is TGTGCCAGCAGCCAAGATAGGGGGCTCCGCTATAATTCACCCCTCCACTTT.

This clonotype was seen a handful of times. CDR3 nucleotide sequence: TGCAGGGGCTTGGGGGGTGATTCCTACAATGAGCAGTTCTTC. This sequence encodes CRGLGGDSYNEQFF. This sequence joins TRBV20-1 and TRBJ2-1; a weak D match, TRBD2 (6 bases). Per germline, CDR1 DFQATT and CDR2 SNEGSKA (reference sequence). This CDR3 contains 14 residues.

V usage is TRBV5-5 and J usage is TRBJ2-1, with 7 bases identical to TRBD2. Germline CDR1 and CDR2: SGHKS and YYEKEE (reference sequence). V gave up 5 bases and J gave up 5 bases; unmatched junction bases: 4. The CDR3 sequence is 13 residues long. The CDR3 region is CASRRGGDNEQFF. CDR3 bases: TGTGCCAGCAGACGGGGAGGGGACAATGAGCAGTTCTTC.

This clonotype was counted between two and nine times. The chain is built from TRBV3-1 and TRBJ2-7, with D tentatively TRBD2 (6 bases). The CDR3 spans 13 residues. Trimming stripped 2 bases from V and 6 bases from J, with 11 bases between. Per germline, CDR1 LGHDT and CDR2 YNNKEL (reference sequence). The CDR3 sequence is CASSQFQGGEQYF. CDR3 nucleotides: TGTGCCAGCAGCCAATTTCAGGGAGGCGAGCAGTACTTC.